The clone carrying this T cell receptor (beta chain) was seen a handful of times. TCRdb used MiXCR to reprocess the 5' RACE reads, holding one entry per CDR3 protein. The sample contains hundreds of thousands of distinct CDR3 sequences, over 9% of which appear only once. The data belong to a study of identical twins. CDR1 and CDR2 (germline): SGDLS, YYNGEE. CDR3 length: 17 amino acids. Trimming took off 3 bases at V and 2 bases at J, with 18 bases between the two ends. The sample also formed part of further work on yellow fever vaccine responses in identical twins.

This clonotype was sampled from a woman under 30 in good health. The chain has TRBV9 and TRBJ2-1; D is unresolved. The sequenced sample was CD8+ T cells sorted from blood. CDR3 residues: CASSGRVGQRPYNEQFF. The CDR3 bases are TGTGCCAGCAGCGGACGGGTCGGGCAGCGCCCCTACAATGAGCAGTTCTTC. The complete variable domain, with remaining parts taken from reference TRBV9 and TRBJ2-1, reads DSGVTQTPKHLITATGQRVTLRCSPRSGDLSVYWYQQSLDQGLQFLIQYYNGEERAKGNILERFSAQQFPDLHSELNLSSLELGDSALYFCASSGRVGQRPYNEQFFGPGTRLTVL.